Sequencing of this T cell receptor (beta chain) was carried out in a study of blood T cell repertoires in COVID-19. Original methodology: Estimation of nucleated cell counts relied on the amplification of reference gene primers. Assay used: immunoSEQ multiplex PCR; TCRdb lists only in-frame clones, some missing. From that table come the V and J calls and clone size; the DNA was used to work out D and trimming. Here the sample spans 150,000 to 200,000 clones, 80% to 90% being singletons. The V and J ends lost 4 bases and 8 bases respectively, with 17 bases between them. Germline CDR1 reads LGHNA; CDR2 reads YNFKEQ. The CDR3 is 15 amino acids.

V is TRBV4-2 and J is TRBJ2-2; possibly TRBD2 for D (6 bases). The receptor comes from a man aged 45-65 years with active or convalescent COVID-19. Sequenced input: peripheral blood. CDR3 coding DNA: TGTGCCAGCAGCCCTTGGGGACTTTACGCGGGGGAGCTGTTTTTT. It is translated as CASSPWGLYAGELFF.